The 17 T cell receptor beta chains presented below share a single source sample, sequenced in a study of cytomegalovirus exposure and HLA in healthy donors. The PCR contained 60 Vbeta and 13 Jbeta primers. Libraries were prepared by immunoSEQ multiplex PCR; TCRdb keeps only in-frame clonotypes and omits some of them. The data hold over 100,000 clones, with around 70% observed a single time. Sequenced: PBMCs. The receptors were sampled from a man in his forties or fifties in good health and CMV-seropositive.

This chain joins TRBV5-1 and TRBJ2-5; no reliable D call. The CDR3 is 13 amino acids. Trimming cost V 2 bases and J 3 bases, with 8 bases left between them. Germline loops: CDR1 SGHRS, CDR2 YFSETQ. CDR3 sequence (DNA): TGCGCCAGCAGCTTTTACGGTAAAGAGACCCAGTACTTC. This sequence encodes CASSFYGKETQYF.

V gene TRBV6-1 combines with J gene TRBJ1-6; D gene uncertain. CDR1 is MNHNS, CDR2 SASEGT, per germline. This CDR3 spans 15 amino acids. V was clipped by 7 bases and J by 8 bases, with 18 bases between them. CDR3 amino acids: CASTDAGFSDSPLHF. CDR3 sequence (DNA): TGTGCCAGCACCGACGCGGGATTTAGTGATTCACCCCTCCACTTT.

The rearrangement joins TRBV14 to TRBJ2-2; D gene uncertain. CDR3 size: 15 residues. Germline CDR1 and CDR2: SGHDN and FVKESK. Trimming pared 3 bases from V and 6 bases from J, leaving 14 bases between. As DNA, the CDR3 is TGTGCCAGCAGCCAGAATTCAGGTTGGGCCGGGGAGCTGTTTTTT. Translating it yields CASSQNSGWAGELFF.

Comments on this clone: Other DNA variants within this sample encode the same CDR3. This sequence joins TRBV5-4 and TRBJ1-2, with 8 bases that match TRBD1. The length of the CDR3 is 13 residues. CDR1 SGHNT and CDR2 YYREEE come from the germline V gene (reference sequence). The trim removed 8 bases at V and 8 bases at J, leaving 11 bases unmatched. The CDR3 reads CASLLQGVQGYTF. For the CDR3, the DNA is TGTGCCAGTCTACTACAGGGGGTTCAGGGCTACACCTTC.

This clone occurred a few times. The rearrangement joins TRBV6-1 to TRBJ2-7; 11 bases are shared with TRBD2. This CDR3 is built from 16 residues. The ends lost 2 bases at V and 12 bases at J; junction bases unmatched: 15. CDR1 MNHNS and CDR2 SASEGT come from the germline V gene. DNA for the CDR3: TGTGCCAGCAGTGAACTACGGACTAGCGGGCCCAAACGTCGGTACTTC. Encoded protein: CASSELRTSGPKRRYF.

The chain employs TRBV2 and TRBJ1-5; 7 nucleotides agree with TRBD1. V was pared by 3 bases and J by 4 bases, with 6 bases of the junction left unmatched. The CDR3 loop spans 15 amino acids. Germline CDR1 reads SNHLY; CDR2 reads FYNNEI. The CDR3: CASSDDRVGNQPQHF. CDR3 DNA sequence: TGTGCCAGCAGTGATGACAGGGTAGGGAATCAGCCCCAGCATTTT.

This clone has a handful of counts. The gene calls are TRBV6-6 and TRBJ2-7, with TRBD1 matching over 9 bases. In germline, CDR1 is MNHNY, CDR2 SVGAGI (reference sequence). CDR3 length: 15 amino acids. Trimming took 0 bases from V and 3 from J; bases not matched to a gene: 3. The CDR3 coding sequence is TGTGCCAGCAGTTACTCGACAGGGGGTATCTACGAGCAGTACTTC. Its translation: CASSYSTGGIYEQYF.

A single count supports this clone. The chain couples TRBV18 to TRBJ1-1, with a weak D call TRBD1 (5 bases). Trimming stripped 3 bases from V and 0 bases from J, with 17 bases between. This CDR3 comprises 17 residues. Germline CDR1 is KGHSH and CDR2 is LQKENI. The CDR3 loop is CASSPQGAGLLNTEAFF. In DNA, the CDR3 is TGTGCCAGCTCACCCCAGGGTGCGGGGCTATTGAACACTGAAGCTTTCTTT.

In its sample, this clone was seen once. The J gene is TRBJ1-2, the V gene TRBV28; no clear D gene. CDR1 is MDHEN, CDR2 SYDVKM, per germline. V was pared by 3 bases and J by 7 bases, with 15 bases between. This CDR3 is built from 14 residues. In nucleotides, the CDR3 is TGTGCCAGCAGTTTGCCGGGGTTTGATCGTGGCTACACCTTC. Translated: CASSLPGFDRGYTF.

CDR3 amino acids: CASSGQGAVQPQHF. In DNA, the CDR3 is TGTGCCAGCAGCGGACAGGGGGCGGTTCAGCCCCAGCATTTT. The rearrangement links TRBV2 to TRBJ1-5; the match to TRBD1 covers 11 bases. V lost 6 bases and J lost 6; bases outside the gene matches: 4. From germline, CDR1 is SNHLY and CDR2 FYNNEI. The CDR3 has 14 residues.

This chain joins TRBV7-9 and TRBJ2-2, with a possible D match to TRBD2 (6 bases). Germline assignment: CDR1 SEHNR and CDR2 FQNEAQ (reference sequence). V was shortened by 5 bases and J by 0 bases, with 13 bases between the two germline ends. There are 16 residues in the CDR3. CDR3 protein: CASSPLATSNTGELFF. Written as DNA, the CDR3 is TGTGCCAGCAGCCCTCTAGCGACCTCGAACACCGGGGAGCTGTTTTTT.

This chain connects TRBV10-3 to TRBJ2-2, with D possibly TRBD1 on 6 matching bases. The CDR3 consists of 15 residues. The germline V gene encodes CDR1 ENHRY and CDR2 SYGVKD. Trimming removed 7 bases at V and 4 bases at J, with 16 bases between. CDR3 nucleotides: TGTGCCATCAACAGGGATGGGGCTAGCACCGGGGAGCTGTTTTTT. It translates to CAINRDGASTGELFF.

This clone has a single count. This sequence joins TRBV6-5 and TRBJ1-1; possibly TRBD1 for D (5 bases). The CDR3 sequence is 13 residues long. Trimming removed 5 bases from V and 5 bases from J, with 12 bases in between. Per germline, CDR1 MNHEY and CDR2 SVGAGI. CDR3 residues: CASSTGGGTEAFF. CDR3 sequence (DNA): TGTGCCAGCAGTACGGGGGGGGGAACTGAAGCTTTCTTT.

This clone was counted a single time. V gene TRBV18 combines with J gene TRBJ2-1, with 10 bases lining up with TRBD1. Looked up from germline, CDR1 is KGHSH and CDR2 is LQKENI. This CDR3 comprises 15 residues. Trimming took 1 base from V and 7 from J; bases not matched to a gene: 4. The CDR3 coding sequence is TGTGCCAGCTCACCACGGGACAGGGGAGGGAATGAGCAGTTCTTC. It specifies CASSPRDRGGNEQFF.

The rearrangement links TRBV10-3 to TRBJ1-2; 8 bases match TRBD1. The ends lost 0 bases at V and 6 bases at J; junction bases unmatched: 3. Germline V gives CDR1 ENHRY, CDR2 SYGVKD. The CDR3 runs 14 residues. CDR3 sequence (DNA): TGTGCCATCAGTGAGTCCTGGACAGGGAATGGCTACACCTTC. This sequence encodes CAISESWTGNGYTF.

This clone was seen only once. The CDR3 region is CAISGEGANEQYF. The CDR3 DNA reads TGTGCCATCAGTGGGGAGGGCGCCAACGAGCAGTACTTC. The chain joins TRBV10-3 to TRBJ2-7; 7 bases map to TRBD2. The CDR3 is 13 amino acids. The germline V gene has CDR1 ENHRY and CDR2 SYGVKD. V lost 4 bases and J lost 5; bases outside the gene matches: 5.

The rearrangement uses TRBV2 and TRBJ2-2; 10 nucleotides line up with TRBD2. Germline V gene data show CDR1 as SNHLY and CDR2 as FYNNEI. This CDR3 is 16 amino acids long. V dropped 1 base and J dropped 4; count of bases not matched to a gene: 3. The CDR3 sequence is CASSEERGGLTGELFF. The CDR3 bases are TGTGCCAGCAGTGAAGAGCGGGGGGGCCTCACCGGGGAGCTGTTTTTT.